Below, one T cell receptor beta chain is given with its context. CDR1 and CDR2 from the germline V gene are MDHEN and SYDVKM. Trimming removed 6 bases from V and 4 bases from J, with 15 bases in between. The CDR3 extends over 14 amino acids. As handled by the study authors: Estimates of nucleated cell counts were drawn from the amplification of reference gene primers. Libraries were prepared by immunoSEQ multiplex PCR; TCRdb keeps only in-frame clonotypes and omits some of them. V, J and clone size derive from that table, while D and trimming were established from the DNA sequence. Among approximately 67,000 clones listed, 85% to 90% were seen once. This sample stems from a study of blood T cell repertoires in COVID-19. Study in general: Acute and convalescent COVID-19 samples came from the United States, Italy and Spain. PBMCs, B-cell-depleted T cells, or T cells provided the cDNA or gDNA that made up the material.

The gene calls are TRBV28 and TRBJ2-5, with D perhaps TRBD2 (6 bases). Sequencing was performed on peripheral blood. The source of this sequence is a man aged 45 to 65 with active COVID-19. This CDR3 reads CASSSLGGGETQYF. The DNA for the CDR3 is TGTGCCAGCAGCTCCCTCGGGGGTGGAGAGACCCAGTACTTC.